The sequence of this T cell receptor beta chain was determined in a study of regulatory T cells in long-lasting Graves disease. Time point meaning: persistent/refractory GD, antithyroid drugs over 5 years with positive TRAb. Making the TCR library involved RNA that had been extracted from PBMCs. Those enrolled as patients came out of an endocrinology department in Xi'an, China. Library construction for TCR beta used iRepertoire HTBI primers and Arm-PCR of CDR3 regions. TCRdb reprocessed the multiplex PCR reads via MiXCR and lists one record per CDR3 protein. The sample lists roughly 500,000 distinct CDR3 sequences; roughly a fifth were seen once. Trimming took off 3 bases at V and 6 bases at J, with 12 bases between the two ends. CDR3 length: 13 amino acids. Germline CDR1 is SEHNR and CDR2 is FQNEAQ (reference sequence). This clonotype was observed a few times.

The chain links TRBV7-9 to TRBJ2-7; no definite D call. The sequence derives from a female donor with Graves disease. The sample here was peripheral blood mononuclear cells (PBMCs), taken when the disease was refractory, from a patient treated with antithyroid drugs. The CDR3 DNA sequence: TGTGCCAGCAGCTTCCCGGCTTCGCGCGAGCAGTACTTC. As protein: CASSFPASREQYF.